These T cell receptor beta chains were read from a single sample in a study of T cell responses to AZD1222 COVID-19 vaccine. Assay: immunoSEQ multiplex PCR; the TCRdb copy retains only in-frame clones and omits some. This sample has 100,000 to 120,000 clones, with around 89% found just once. The starting material was peripheral blood, obtained on day 0 of AZD1222 vaccination. These receptors were taken from an adult in good health. CDR3s include the opening cysteine and the closing phenylalanine or tryptophan. D genes are given only for firm matches. Clone sizes are given selectively: once, few, many, or a class where the clone is expanded.

TRBV28,NA,NA,TRBJ1-1,CASTTWPTEAFF,TGTGCCAGCACCACGTGGCCAACTGAAGCTTTCTTT
TRBV2,NA,NA,TRBJ1-2,CASTSRDTNYGYTF,TGTGCCAGCACCTCCCGGGACACAAACTATGGCTACACCTTC
TRBV5-1,NA,NA,TRBJ1-6,CASSLAGGANNSPLHF,TGCGCCAGCAGCTTGGCCGGAGGGGCCAATAATTCACCCCTCCACTTT
TRBV6-5,NA,NA,TRBJ2-2,CASRDTGSDGELFF,TGTGCCAGCAGAGATACAGGGTCCGACGGGGAGCTGTTTTTT
TRBV19,NA,NA,TRBJ1-5,CASSITLGRISNQPQHF,TGTGCCAGTAGTATAACGTTGGGACGGATTAGCAATCAGCCCCAGCATTTT
TRBV6-2/TRBV6-3,NA,NA,TRBJ2-5,CASSKPLQGTQYF,TGTGCCAGCAGCAAACCCCTCCAAGGAACCCAGTACTTC
TRBV2,NA,NA,TRBJ1-4,CASSRREKLFF,TGTGCCAGCAGTCGAAGGGAAAAACTGTTTTTT
TRBV18,TRBD1,NA,TRBJ1-6,CASSQDRTHSPLHF,TGTGCCAGCTCACAGGACAGGACCCATTCACCCCTCCACTTT
TRBV7-2,TRBD2,NA,TRBJ2-1,CASSLGTSGRPVYNEQFF,TGTGCCAGCAGCTTAGGGACTAGCGGGAGGCCTGTCTACAATGAGCAGTTCTTC
TRBV28,NA,NA,TRBJ2-7,CASGPPTEGGQYF,TGTGCCAGCGGCCCCCCAACCGAGGGCGGGCAGTACTTC
TRBV12-3/TRBV12-4,NA,NA,TRBJ1-5,CASSGGEPQHF,TGTGCCAGCAGTGGGGGGGAGCCCCAGCATTTT
TRBV27,TRBD1,NA,TRBJ2-3,CASSLGQGSVDTQYF,TGTGCCAGCAGTTTAGGACAGGGGAGTGTAGATACGCAGTATTTT
TRBV5-1,TRBD1,NA,TRBJ2-5,CASSSGQRKETQYF,TGCGCCAGCAGCTCGGGACAGCGTAAAGAGACCCAGTACTTC
TRBV9,NA,NA,TRBJ1-2,CASSVTGTEGYGYTF,TGTGCCAGCAGCGTAACTGGGACGGAAGGCTATGGCTACACCTTC
TRBV11-2,NA,NA,TRBJ2-7,CASSPPSLGYEQYF,TGTGCCAGCAGCCCACCCAGCCTAGGATACGAGCAGTACTTC
TRBV2,NA,NA,TRBJ2-5,CASGSEETQYF,TGTGCCAGCGGGTCAGAAGAGACCCAGTACTTC
TRBV27,NA,NA,TRBJ2-1,CASRRAGGPGGEQFF,TGTGCCAGCAGGAGGGCGGGCGGCCCTGGGGGTGAGCAGTTCTTC
TRBV28,NA,NA,TRBJ2-1,CASSFGPEEGFF,TGTGCCAGCAGTTTCGGCCCCGAAGAGGGGTTCTTC
TRBV30,NA,NA,TRBJ2-3,CAWDREADTQYF,TGTGCCTGGGACAGGGAGGCAGATACGCAGTATTTT
TRBV9,NA,once,TRBJ2-5,CASSVWWGETQYF,TGTGCCAGCAGCGTATGGTGGGGGGAGACCCAGTACTTC
TRBV30,NA,NA,TRBJ1-1,CAWSVGGGLAEAFF,TGTGCCTGGAGTGTGGGGGGAGGTCTCGCTGAAGCTTTCTTT
TRBV28,NA,NA,TRBJ1-6,CASRAAGHRNSPLHF,TGTGCCAGCCGAGCCGCGGGACACCGGAATTCACCCCTCCACTTT
TRBV27,NA,NA,TRBJ2-7,CASRVYVWTPSNEQYF,TGTGCCAGCAGAGTTTATGTATGGACACCGTCCAACGAGCAGTACTTC
TRBV19,NA,NA,TRBJ2-7,CASSIGTHRDEQYF,TGTGCCAGTAGTATTGGGACCCATAGGGACGAGCAGTACTTC
TRBV3-1/TRBV3-2,TRBD1,NA,TRBJ2-2,CASSQETGTGWRAGELFF,TGTGCCAGCAGCCAAGAAACCGGGACAGGGTGGAGGGCCGGGGAGCTGTTTTTT
TRBV28,NA,NA,TRBJ1-5,CASSPLPAANQPQHF,TGTGCCAGCAGTCCCCTGCCGGCCGCCAATCAGCCCCAGCATTTT
TRBV30,NA,NA,TRBJ1-1,CAWTREGPRNTEAFF,TGTGCCTGGACTCGTGAGGGACCGCGGAACACTGAAGCTTTCTTT
TRBV28,TRBD1,NA,TRBJ1-3,CASSPDRGYGNTIYF,TGTGCCAGCAGTCCGGACAGGGGATATGGAAACACCATATATTTT
TRBV27,NA,NA,TRBJ2-6,CASSLEGLPGANVLTF,TGTGCCAGCAGTTTAGAGGGGCTCCCTGGGGCCAACGTCCTGACTTTC
TRBV28,TRBD1,NA,TRBJ1-5,CASTPDRESNQPQHF,TGTGCCAGCACCCCAGACAGGGAAAGCAATCAGCCCCAGCATTTT
TRBV5-4,TRBD1,NA,TRBJ1-1,CASSSVAGQGNTEAFF,TGTGCCAGCAGCTCGGTCGCGGGACAGGGGAACACTGAAGCTTTCTTT
TRBV5-1,TRBD2,NA,TRBJ2-1,CASRPGTSGNNEQFF,TGCGCCAGCAGGCCTGGGACTAGCGGTAACAATGAGCAGTTCTTC
TRBV5-1,NA,few,TRBJ1-6,CASSLLGGVESPLHF,TGCGCCAGCAGCTTGTTAGGGGGGGTAGAGTCACCCCTCCACTTT
TRBV3-1/TRBV3-2,NA,NA,TRBJ1-1,CASSQVLVTEAFF,TGTGCCAGCAGCCAGGTATTGGTCACTGAAGCTTTCTTT
TRBV5-1,TRBD2,NA,TRBJ2-1,CASSLRLAGGGEQFF,TGCGCCAGCAGCTTGCGACTAGCGGGAGGAGGGGAGCAGTTCTTC
TRBV18,NA,NA,TRBJ2-2,CASSSGLNTGELFF,TGTGCCAGCTCATCGGGTTTAAACACCGGGGAGCTGTTTTTT
TRBV10-3,NA,NA,TRBJ2-6,CAISVGESSGANVLTF,TGTGCCATCAGTGTGGGCGAATCCTCTGGGGCCAACGTCCTGACTTTC
TRBV7-9,NA,NA,TRBJ1-6,CASSLEQGNSPLHF,TGTGCCAGCAGCCTAGAACAGGGTAATTCACCCCTCCACTTT
TRBV27,NA,NA,TRBJ1-5,CASSLSMDQPQHF,TGTGCCAGCAGTTTGTCCATGGATCAGCCCCAGCATTTT
TRBV5-5,NA,NA,TRBJ2-7,CASSWMGDSYEQYF,TGTGCCAGCAGCTGGATGGGGGACTCCTACGAGCAGTACTTC
TRBV1,NA,NA,TRBJ2-5,CTSSRRVAETQYF,TGCACCAGCAGCCGCAGGGTGGCGGAGACCCAGTACTTC
TRBV18,NA,once,TRBJ2-3,CASSPPVSGGTDTQYF,TGTGCCAGCTCACCACCGGTCAGCGGAGGCACAGATACGCAGTATTTT
TRBV4-1,NA,NA,TRBJ2-6,CASSHRKQGYSGANVLTF,TGCGCCAGCAGCCACCGTAAACAGGGCTACTCTGGGGCCAACGTCCTGACTTTC
TRBV18,NA,NA,TRBJ2-5,CASSPPGEYQETQYF,TGTGCCAGCTCACCACCAGGGGAGTACCAAGAGACCCAGTACTTC
TRBV5-1,NA,once,TRBJ2-5,CASKNIGGEGETQYF,TGCGCCAGCAAGAACATAGGGGGTGAAGGGGAGACCCAGTACTTC
TRBV18,NA,NA,TRBJ1-3,CASSPGSSGNTIYF,TGTGCCAGCTCCCCCGGTTCCTCTGGAAACACCATATATTTT
TRBV7-2,NA,NA,TRBJ2-7,CASSPPGSGEQYF,TGTGCCAGCAGCCCCCCGGGGAGCGGCGAGCAGTACTTC
TRBV28,TRBD1,NA,TRBJ1-1,CASSIYRGWTEAFF,TGTGCCAGCAGTATCTACAGGGGATGGACTGAAGCTTTCTTT
TRBV3-1/TRBV3-2,NA,NA,TRBJ1-5,CASSQGRATNQPQHF,TGTGCCAGCAGCCAAGGTAGGGCTACCAATCAGCCCCAGCATTTT
TRBV5-8,NA,NA,TRBJ2-3,CASSTLDSLDTQYF,TGTGCCAGCAGCACATTGGACAGTTTAGATACGCAGTATTTT
TRBV6-5,TRBD2,few,TRBJ2-3,CATRLADSTDTQYF,TGTGCCACCAGACTAGCGGATAGCACAGATACGCAGTATTTT
TRBV11-2,NA,NA,TRBJ2-1,CASSSLDYYNEQFF,TGTGCCAGCAGCTCACTGGACTACTACAATGAGCAGTTCTTC
TRBV28,NA,NA,TRBJ1-1,CASSLSLGNTEAFF,TGTGCCAGCAGTTTATCTCTCGGGAACACTGAAGCTTTCTTT
TRBV19,TRBD1,NA,TRBJ1-4,CASSTTGMREKLFF,TGTGCCAGTAGTACGACAGGGATGCGGGAAAAACTGTTTTTT
TRBV18,NA,NA,TRBJ1-4,CASSPKAVADNEKLFF,TGTGCCAGCTCACCAAAGGCGGTCGCGGACAATGAAAAACTGTTTTTT
TRBV3-1/TRBV3-2,NA,NA,TRBJ1-6,CASSPMGGVNSPLHF,TGTGCCAGCAGCCCTATGGGAGGGGTTAATTCACCCCTCCACTTT
TRBV19,NA,NA,TRBJ1-2,CASSPLTQGNDYGYTF,TGTGCCAGTAGTCCTCTAACCCAGGGGAACGACTATGGCTACACCTTC
TRBV7-2,TRBD2,NA,TRBJ2-1,CASSSYSGSSYNEQFF,TGTGCCAGCAGCTCCTATAGCGGGAGCTCCTACAATGAGCAGTTCTTC
TRBV28,TRBD2,NA,TRBJ2-1,CASSLTAGGFRNEQFF,TGTGCCAGCAGTTTAACAGCGGGAGGGTTTCGGAATGAGCAGTTCTTC